This T cell receptor (beta chain) emerged from a study of beta chain features in type 1 diabetes. Study-wide context: Analysis included around 100 million sorted cells drawn from all samples. Study-wide findings and caveats: Shortening of TCRB CDR3s, moderate but significant, appeared in all four CD4+ subsets of Type 1 diabetes patients. Across patients, naive, central memory and Treg TCRB repertoires exhibited apparently greater similarity than was observed across healthy donors.

CD4+ naive, central memory, regulatory and stem cell-like memory cells were sorted via CD45RO/CCR7/CD25/CD127/CD95/CD27. Sequenced material consisted of expressed TCRB transcripts (all of the isolated RNA was reverse transcribed). Libraries were prepared by immunoSEQ multiplex PCR; TCRdb keeps only in-frame clonotypes and omits some of them. The sample includes roughly 330,000 clones, roughly 12% of them seen just once. With respect to this clone: As yet, its antigen is unknown.

The CDR3 is made up of 15 amino acids. Trimming shortened V by 5 bases and J by 6 bases, and 17 bases separated the two germline ends. The germline gives CDR1 SGHTA, CDR2 FQGNSA. Sequencing used naive CD4+ T cells from blood. The TCR originated in a young woman with type 1 diabetes. The gene calls are TRBV7-2 and TRBJ2-4, with D possibly TRBD2 on 5 matching bases. The CDR3 DNA follows: TGTGCCAGCAGCCAAAGGACTGGGCTTTTAAACATTCAGTACTTC. Its translation: CASSQRTGLLNIQYF.